This paragraph reports one TCR beta chain. What it binds is not known. Method: immunoSEQ multiplex PCR; TCRdb's copy keeps in-frame clones and lacks some. The table includes roughly 40,000 clones, roughly 90% detected once. The record originates from a study of a mutant IDH1 vaccine in newly diagnosed glioma. Study at large: The vaccination schedule gave patients eight doses in weeks 1, 3, 5, 7, 11, 15, 19 and 23. Findings and limits, study-wide: Patients mounted vaccine-induced immune responses in roughly 93% of cases.

The CDR3 has 13 amino acids. The germline V gene has CDR1 SGHNT and CDR2 YYREEE (reference sequence). Trimming pared 3 bases from V and 5 bases from J, leaving 11 bases between. Stated time point: week 5, during vaccination. Topical imiquimod accompanied each vaccine dose, which consisted of 300 ug of mutant IDH1 20-mer peptide. The specimen comprised PBMCs, sampled from a glioma patient whose treatment included an IDH1 peptide vaccine. The TCR was taken from a man in his fifties or sixties with glioma. The V call is TRBV5-4, the J call TRBJ1-1; tentative D call: TRBD1 (6 bases). The CDR3, as DNA: TGTGCCAGCAGCTCCCAGGGGATGACTGAAGCTTTCTTT. Its translation is CASSSQGMTEAFF.